This T cell receptor beta chain is drawn from a study of cytomegalovirus exposure and HLA in healthy donors. Points from the study as a whole: The study listed 164 cytomegalovirus-associated TCR beta chains.

CDR1 is MDHEN, CDR2 SYDVKM, per germline. The CDR3 runs to 15 residues. V lost 7 bases and J lost 9, with 22 bases in between. Data came from immunoSEQ multiplex PCR; TCRdb stores just in-frame clones and leaves some out. The sample shows approximately 280,000 clones, about 86% of them seen only once. Concerning this clone: Its antigen is still unknown.

V gene TRBV28 combines with J gene TRBJ1-5, with D tentatively TRBD1 (5 bases). This receptor was identified in a woman between 18 and 29 years old in good health and CMV-seronegative. Sequenced: PBMCs. In DNA, the CDR3 is TGTGCCAGCAATTCTGACAGTCTGCTGGCTCGGCCCCAGCATTTT. Protein: CASNSDSLLARPQHF.